Below, 17 T cell receptor beta chains from the same sample are listed, as sequenced in a study of blood T cell repertoires in COVID-19. This table comes from immunoSEQ multiplex PCR, and its TCRdb copy is limited to in-frame clones, with some not included. The data show tens of thousands of clones, around nine tenths seen once. The sample was peripheral blood. These receptors came from a man aged 65 to 85 with active COVID-19.

This rearrangement joins TRBV5-4 to TRBJ2-3, with D tentatively TRBD1 (6 bases). Germline-derived CDR1 and CDR2 are SGHNT and YYREEE (reference sequence). Trimming took off 4 bases at V and 3 bases at J, with 27 bases between the two ends. CDR3 length equals 19 residues. The DNA for the CDR3 is TGTGCCAGCAGCGAACACCTCCCCGGGACAATAGGTAGGACAGATACGCAGTATTTT. Encoded protein: CASSEHLPGTIGRTDTQYF.

The rearrangement uses TRBV7-9 and TRBJ2-1, with 9 bases fitting TRBD2. V gave up 5 bases and J gave up 0 bases; unmatched junction bases: 8. CDR1 and CDR2 from the germline V gene are SEHNR and FQNEAQ (reference sequence). There are 17 residues in the CDR3. The CDR3 DNA follows: TGTGCCAGCAGCCCCAGACTAGCGGCCCTCTCCTACAATGAGCAGTTCTTC. Residues: CASSPRLAALSYNEQFF.

J is TRBJ2-1 and V is TRBV13, with 9 bases lining up with TRBD2. V lost 6 bases, J lost 0 bases, and 6 bases stayed unmatched. In germline, CDR1 is PRHDT, CDR2 FYEKMQ (reference sequence). The CDR3 is made up of 16 amino acids. This CDR3 reads CASSYSGGSSYNEQFF. The CDR3 DNA sequence: TGTGCCAGCAGTTATAGCGGGGGAAGCTCCTACAATGAGCAGTTCTTC.

The chain combines TRBV3-1 (or the pseudogene TRBV3-2) with TRBJ2-2; 11 bases map to TRBD2. V gave up 3 bases and J gave up 4 bases; unmatched junction bases: 7. This CDR3 region has 17 residues. Germline loops: CDR1 LGHDT, CDR2 YNNKEL (reference sequence). In DNA form, the CDR3 reads TGTGCCAGCAGCCATGGACTAGCGGGCCCGCTCACCGGGGAGCTGTTTTTT. Protein: CASSHGLAGPLTGELFF.

V is TRBV18 and J is TRBJ2-5; possible D gene TRBD2, 5 bases. Germline V gene sequence: CDR1 KGHSH, CDR2 LQKENI. V gave up 3 bases and J gave up 4 bases, with 12 bases separating them. The CDR3 length is 14 residues. The CDR3 DNA sequence: TGTGCCAGCTCACCCGGCGGGCTCCGAGAGACCCAGTACTTC. This codes for CASSPGGLRETQYF. Using reference TRBV18 and TRBJ2-5 for the parts outside the CDR3, the full variable domain is NAGVMQNPRHLVRRRGQEARLRCSPMKGHSHVYWYRQLPEEGLKFMVYLQKENIIDESGMPKERFSAEFPKEGPSILRIQQVVRGDSAAYFCASSPGGLRETQYFGPGTRLLVL.

In this sample, this clone turned up once. For the CDR3, the DNA is TGTGCCAGCAGCCGTATCCCCGGACTAAGCTCCTACAATGAGCAGTTCTTC. This gives the protein CASSRIPGLSSYNEQFF. The genes are TRBV11-2 and TRBJ2-1, with TRBD2 as a possible D gene (6 bases). This CDR3 has 17 amino acids. CDR1 is SGHAT, CDR2 FQNNGV, per germline. The V end was cut by 5 bases, the J end by 0 bases, with 17 bases between.

V is TRBV4-1 and J is TRBJ1-4; D gene unclear. V was pared by 4 bases and J by 5 bases, with 11 bases between. The CDR3 contains 14 residues. Germline loops: CDR1 MGHRA, CDR2 YSYEKL. For the CDR3, the DNA is TGCGCCAGCAGCCCAAGAAACACGAATGAAAAACTGTTTTTT. Protein product: CASSPRNTNEKLFF.

This clone was seen once. This chain connects TRBV25-1 to TRBJ2-6; D gene ambiguous. V was trimmed by 6 bases and J by 0 bases, leaving 12 bases between them. The CDR3 length is 16 residues. Germline loops: CDR1 MGHDK, CDR2 SYGVNS. This CDR3 reads CASSLEYHSGANVLTF. CDR3 nucleotides: TGTGCCAGCAGCCTAGAGTACCACTCTGGGGCCAACGTCCTGACTTTC.

This clone was recorded only once. The chain couples TRBV6-5 to TRBJ1-6; D ambiguous. CDR1 and CDR2 (germline): MNHEY, SVGAGI. V was clipped by 7 bases and J by 0 bases, with 4 bases between them. This CDR3 is built from 13 residues. CDR3 DNA sequence: TGTGCCAGCACGAGCTCCTATAATTCACCCCTCCACTTT. This encodes CASTSSYNSPLHF.

The J gene is TRBJ2-1, the V gene TRBV7-9; no clear D. Germline lookup yields CDR1 SEHNR and CDR2 FQNEAQ (reference sequence). CDR3 length: 12 amino acids. The V end lost 4 bases, the J end lost 10 bases, and 11 bases lay between the germline ends. CDR3 in DNA: TGTGCCAGCAGCTCTGTAGTCCCAGAGCAGTTCTTC. As protein: CASSSVVPEQFF.

This chain's CDR3 is CATSGRDRANYGYTF. CDR3 bases: TGTGCCACCAGCGGCCGGGACAGGGCCAACTATGGCTACACCTTC. This chain links TRBV15 with TRBJ1-2; 9 bases are shared with TRBD1. V shed 5 bases, J shed 2 bases, and the junction held 6 bases outside the gene matches. Per germline, CDR1 LNHNV and CDR2 YYDKDF (reference sequence). The CDR3 is made up of 15 amino acids.

CDR3 in amino acids: CASSGGLREQYF. Written as DNA, the CDR3 is TGTGCCAGTAGCGGGGGATTACGTGAGCAGTACTTC. The chain combines TRBV19 with TRBJ2-7, with D possibly matching TRBD2 (6 bases). Trimming took 6 bases from V and 7 from J, leaving 13 bases between them. CDR1 is LNHDA, CDR2 SQIVND, per germline (reference sequence). This CDR3 region has 12 residues.

The rearrangement joins TRBV5-1 to TRBJ1-3; D uncertain. CDR3 length: 16 residues. Germline V lookup: CDR1 SGHRS, CDR2 YFSETQ. V was pared by 0 bases and J by 0 bases, with 10 bases between. CDR3 protein: CASSLAGRHSGNTIYF. CDR3 nucleotides: TGCGCCAGCAGCTTGGCCGGGAGGCACTCTGGAAACACCATATATTTT.

V is TRBV18 and J is TRBJ2-3; no clear D. CDR3 length: 15 amino acids. The V end was cut by 3 bases, the J end by 0 bases, with 10 bases between. Germline V lookup: CDR1 KGHSH, CDR2 LQKENI. CDR3 in amino acids: CASSPRLDSTDTQYF. In DNA, the CDR3 is TGTGCCAGCTCACCGAGACTCGACAGCACAGATACGCAGTATTTT.

The rearrangement links TRBV4-1 to TRBJ2-1; TRBD2 matches 10 bases. The CDR3 covers 16 residues. J gave up 4 bases and V 1 base, and 4 bases lay outside the gene matches. Germline-derived CDR1 and CDR2 are MGHRA and YSYEKL. The chain's CDR3 is CASSQGASGGYNEQFF. The DNA of the CDR3 is TGCGCCAGCAGCCAAGGGGCTAGCGGGGGTTACAATGAGCAGTTCTTC.

This clone was picked up a small number of times. This rearrangement joins TRBV7-8 to TRBJ1-5; D remains ambiguous. CDR1 is SGHVS, CDR2 FQNEAQ, per germline. V gave up 1 base and J gave up 0 bases, with 7 bases separating them. This CDR3 is 15 amino acids long. This CDR3 reads CASSLGQISNQPQHF. CDR3 DNA: TGTGCCAGCAGCTTAGGTCAGATTAGCAATCAGCCCCAGCATTTT.

The CDR3, as DNA: TGTGCCAGCAGCGTAGGACTAGCGCAAGAGACCCAGTACTTC. Amino acid sequence: CASSVGLAQETQYF. The gene calls are TRBV9 and TRBJ2-5; 8 bases align to TRBD2. Germline-derived CDR1 and CDR2 are SGDLS and YYNGEE. After removal of 0 bases from V and 2 bases from J, the junction contained 0 bases not matched to a gene. CDR3 size: 14 residues.